This TCR beta chain derives from a study of cytomegalovirus exposure and HLA in healthy donors. The germline V gene has CDR1 SGHAT and CDR2 FQDESV (reference sequence). The ends lost 2 bases at V and 7 bases at J; junction bases unmatched: 7. The CDR3 covers 16 residues. The PCR employed 60 Vbeta primers together with 13 Jbeta primers. TCRdb keeps only in-frame clones here, not all; method: immunoSEQ multiplex PCR. The sample holds some 150,000 clones, about 82% seen once. The source of this sequence is a middle-aged woman in good health and CMV-seropositive. Input material: PBMCs. The chain combines TRBV11-1 with TRBJ2-1, with TRBD1 matching over 11 bases. CDR3 nucleotides: TGTGCCAGCAGCTTAAGGTGGACAGGGGGCGTGAATGAGCAGTTCTTC. Translation gives CASSLRWTGGVNEQFF.